Listed here are 26 T cell receptor delta chains from one sample, sequenced in a study of gamma-delta T cells after stem cell transplantation. TCRdb reran clone calling via CATT on the RT-PCR reads. This table holds about 730 delta-chain clones, roughly 12% found once. What was sequenced was gamma-delta T cells. The receptors come from a human donor. It is not recorded whose cells these are; they may come from a transplant donor. This table probably holds off-target reads from a library built for another chain.

J is TRDJ1 and V is TRDV2; a weak D match, TRDD3 (6 bases). Per germline, CDR1 GEAIGNYY and CDR2 EKD. This CDR3 has 14 residues. V lost 1 base and J lost 0, with 8 bases in between. The CDR3 protein is CACDTLGYTDKLIF. The CDR3 DNA is TGTGCCTGTGACACTCTGGGGTACACCGATAAACTCATCTTT.

The chain is built from TRDV2 and TRDJ1; 8 nucleotides agree with TRDD3. CDR1 and CDR2 from the germline V gene are GEAIGNYY and EKD. The CDR3 contains 14 residues. Unmatched junction bases numbered 11, after V lost 3 bases and J lost 9 bases. CDR3 in DNA: TGTGCCTGTGACCGACTGGGGGCTAAAGGCGAACTCATCTTT. Encoded protein: CACDRLGAKGELIF.

This clone was observed a handful of times. The chain employs TRDV2 and TRDJ1, with TRDD3 matching 9 bases. Germline CDR1 GEAIGNYY, CDR2 EKD. The CDR3 extends over 20 amino acids. Unmatched junction bases numbered 19, after V lost 3 bases and J lost 0 bases. The CDR3 coding sequence is TGTGCCTGTGACCTGAGGTCCCCCTACTGGGGGAAGAAGTACACCGATAAACTCATCTTT. Protein sequence: CACDLRSPYWGKKYTDKLIF.

This clone was seen a handful of times. A read error likely explains this, since a far larger clone differs by one base. The gene calls are TRDV2 and TRDJ3; 7 positions match TRDD3. This CDR3 region has 25 residues. V lost 0 bases, J lost 1 base, and 26 bases stayed unmatched. Germline V lookup: CDR1 GEAIGNYY, CDR2 EKD. CDR3 sequence (DNA): TGTGCCTGTGACACCGCGAGTGGATGGGGGACCCCGCTTCGTTTATCGTCCTGGGACACCCGACAGATGTTTTTC. Translated, it gives CACDTASGWGTPLRLSSWDTRQMFF.

This clone showed up just a few times. The chain employs TRDV2 and TRDJ2; 8 bases match TRDD3. The CDR3 spans 14 residues. Germline CDR1 and CDR2: GEAIGNYY and EKD. J gave up 5 bases and V 3 bases, and 4 bases lay outside the gene matches. CDR3 sequence: CACDSWGNTAQLFF. The CDR3 nucleotides are TGTGCCTGTGACTCCTGGGGGAATACAGCACAACTCTTCTTT.

This clone was counted between two and nine times. The J gene is TRDJ1, the V gene TRDV2; no clear D. The CDR3 has 15 residues. Trimming cost V 5 bases and J 0 bases, with 15 bases left between them. CDR1 GEAIGNYY and CDR2 EKD come from the germline V gene. This CDR3 reads CACVGLEGYTDKLIF. The DNA for the CDR3 is TGTGCCTGTGTGGGACTAGAGGGGTACACCGATAAACTCATCTTT.

The CDR3 protein is CACDTITGGPDTDKLIF. The CDR3, as DNA: TGTGCCTGTGACACCATTACTGGGGGACCCGACACCGATAAACTCATCTTT. The chain recombines TRDV2 with TRDJ1, with TRDD3 matching 9 bases. CDR1 is GEAIGNYY and CDR2 is EKD in the germline V gene. The CDR3 is 17 amino acids. Trimming cost V 0 bases and J 0 bases; bases outside gene matches: 7.

This clone has just a few counts. The V gene is TRDV2, the J gene TRDJ1; 11 bases agree with TRDD3. The CDR3 is 18 residues long. Germline V gene lookup returns CDR1 GEAIGNYY and CDR2 EKD. V was clipped by 1 base and J by 0 bases; unmatched bases: 9. CDR3 sequence: CACDTILGDRGYTDKLIF. The CDR3 DNA reads as TGTGCCTGTGACACGATACTGGGGGATAGAGGGTACACCGATAAACTCATCTTT.

With regard to this clone: It is likely a read error: a sequence one base away is far more abundant. Other DNA sequences of this sample code for an identical CDR3. V usage is TRDV2 and J usage is TRDJ3; 7 nucleotides agree with TRDD3. The CDR3 length is 25 residues. CDR1 is GEAIGNYY, CDR2 EKD, per germline. The CDR3 loop is CACDTVSGWGTPLRLSSWDTRQMFF. DNA of the CDR3: TGTGCCTGTGACACCGTGAGTGGATGGGGGACCCCGCTTCGTTTATCGTCCTGGGACACCCGACAGATGTTTTTT.

This clone was seen only a few times. The chain uses TRDV2 and TRDJ1, with 7 nucleotides matching TRDD3. This CDR3 contains 18 residues. Unmatched junction bases numbered 15, after V lost 3 bases and J lost 0 bases. The germline V gene encodes CDR1 GEAIGNYY and CDR2 EKD. DNA of the CDR3: TGTGCCTGTGACTATACTGGGGCCCTCCAGAGGGACACCGATAAACTCATCTTT. Translation gives CACDYTGALQRDTDKLIF.

This clone was counted a few times. The J gene is TRDJ3, the V gene TRDV2; D unresolved. CDR3 length: 19 amino acids. CDR1 and CDR2 (germline): GEAIGNYY, EKD. Between the trimmed V and J ends, which lost 0 bases and 2 bases, there was a span of 16 bases. For the CDR3, the DNA is TGTGCCTGTGACACCGCGACGACCCAAGGCCCCTGGGACACCCGACAGATGTTTTTC. It is translated as CACDTATTQGPWDTRQMFF.

A note on this clone: Germline is not matched at one junction end, which may reflect a read error. The chain has TRDV2 and TRDJ1; the D is unclear. CDR1 is GEAIGNYY and CDR2 is EKD in the germline V gene. The CDR3 has 17 residues. The CDR3 region is CACDSLSNAENTDKIIF. In DNA form, the CDR3 reads TGTGCCTGTGACTCACTATCCAACGCGGAGAACACCGATAAAATCATCTTT.

V is TRDV2 and J is TRDJ1, with 10 bases lining up with TRDD3. The V gene end was trimmed by 1 base and the J gene end by 0 bases; junction bases not matched to a gene: 13. The germline V gene encodes CDR1 GEAIGNYY and CDR2 EKD. The CDR3 has 19 residues. Written as DNA, the CDR3 is TGTGCCTGTGACACTATGAGGCTGGGGGATAAGTCTGACACCGATAAACTCATCTTT. Encoded protein: CACDTMRLGDKSDTDKLIF.

This clone is labeled as large (0.1 to 1%). V is TRDV2 and J is TRDJ3; TRDD3 matches at 9 bases. V lost 1 base to trimming and J lost 0 bases; unmatched junction nucleotides: 0. Looked up from germline, CDR1 is GEAIGNYY and CDR2 is EKD. There are 17 residues in the CDR3. The CDR3 coding sequence is TGTGCCTGTGACACTGGGGGATACTCCTGGGACACCCGACAGATGTTTTTC. This codes for CACDTGGYSWDTRQMFF.

In this sample, this clone turned up a few times. It differs at one base from a far larger clone, so likely a read error. The chain carries TRDV2 and TRDJ3; 7 bases are shared with TRDD3. Trimming at V came to 0 bases and at J to 1 base, leaving 26 bases not matched to a gene. This CDR3 comprises 25 residues. The germline V gene encodes CDR1 GEAIGNYY and CDR2 EKD. Here the CDR3 DNA reads TGTGCCTGTGACACCGTGAGTGGATGGGGGACCCCGCTTCGTTTACCGTCCTGGGACACCCGACAGATGTTTTTC. Protein product: CACDTVSGWGTPLRLPSWDTRQMFF.

Of note for this clone: Other DNA sequences within the sample encode an identical CDR3. The CDR3 region has the DNA TGTGCCTGTGACACCGTACTGGGGGATACGCGCTCCTGGGACACCCGACAGATGTTTTTC. This sequence encodes CACDTVLGDTRSWDTRQMFF. The chain couples TRDV2 to TRDJ3; TRDD3 agrees at 13 bases. Germline assignment: CDR1 GEAIGNYY and CDR2 EKD. This CDR3 contains 20 residues. Trimming at V came to 0 bases and at J to 0 bases, leaving 4 bases not matched to a gene.

The sample holds a few counts of this clone. This chain connects TRDV2 to TRDJ1, with 8 bases aligning to TRDD3. The CDR3 spans 15 residues. J was trimmed by 4 bases and V by 3 bases; bases with no gene match: 9. Germline V CDR1 and CDR2: GEAIGNYY, EKD. The CDR3: CACDVLGAQFDKLIF. The CDR3 DNA follows: TGTGCCTGTGACGTACTGGGGGCTCAATTCGATAAACTCATCTTT.

This clone was seen a handful of times. This rearrangement joins TRDV2 to TRDJ1; maybe TRDD3 (5 bases). V was trimmed by 3 bases and J by 6 bases, leaving 13 bases between them. The CDR3 spans 13 residues. Germline V lookup: CDR1 GEAIGNYY, CDR2 EKD. CDR3 bases: TGTGCCTGTGACGGTCTTGGGGAAAATAAACTCATCTTT. Its protein is CACDGLGENKLIF.

The V call is TRDV2, the J call TRDJ1; 10 nucleotides match TRDD3. This CDR3 has 15 amino acids. CDR1 GEAIGNYY and CDR2 EKD come from the germline V gene. With V trimmed by 3 bases and J by 2 bases, 5 bases remained unmatched. CDR3 bases: TGTGCCTGTGACTTTTTACTGGGGGATACCGATAAACTCATCTTT. This gives the protein CACDFLLGDTDKLIF.

V and J are TRDV1 and TRDJ1; 9 nucleotides align to TRDD3. There are 20 residues in the CDR3. V was clipped by 4 bases and J by 3 bases; unmatched bases: 21. Germline values: CDR1 TSWWSYY, CDR2 QGS. The DNA for the CDR3 is TGTGCTCTTGGGGCCCCTAGGATCCCGAGTTACTGGGGGAGATCCGATAAACTCATCTTT. Its protein is CALGAPRIPSYWGRSDKLIF.

Regarding this clone: Within the sample, other DNA sequences also encode this same CDR3. The CDR3 reads CACDTVVPGVEMRLIF. The CDR3 DNA follows: TGTGCCTGTGACACCGTGGTTCCGGGAGTAGAGATGAGGCTCATCTTT. The V gene is TRDV2, the J gene TRDJ1; D not certain. Trimming took 0 bases from V and 11 from J, leaving 24 bases between them. Germline assignment: CDR1 GEAIGNYY and CDR2 EKD. The CDR3 is 16 residues long.

In its sample, this clone was seen a few times. CDR3: CACDNLGDTHKLIF. CDR3 coding DNA: TGTGCCTGTGACAATCTGGGGGATACCCATAAACTCATCTTT. V gene TRDV2 combines with J gene TRDJ1; 11 positions match TRDD3. Germline values: CDR1 GEAIGNYY, CDR2 EKD. There are 14 residues in the CDR3. Trimming at V came to 2 bases and at J to 6 bases, leaving 4 bases not matched to a gene.

The chain uses TRDV2 and TRDJ1; TRDD3 matches at 13 bases. The CDR3 length is 20 residues. J lost 2 bases, V lost 0 bases, and 14 bases had no gene match. Germline loops: CDR1 GEAIGNYY, CDR2 EKD. CDR3 amino acids: CACDTVRTGGYAVSTDKLIF. CDR3 sequence (DNA): TGTGCCTGTGACACCGTGCGTACTGGGGGATACGCAGTTTCAACCGATAAACTCATCTTT.

The chain is built from TRDV2 and TRDJ1, with 13 bases fitting TRDD3. The CDR3 is made up of 18 amino acids. The V gene end was trimmed by 3 bases and the J gene end by 1 base; junction bases not matched to a gene: 10. Germline CDR1 and CDR2: GEAIGNYY and EKD. The CDR3 protein is CACDSVLGDTRVTDKLIF. The DNA of the CDR3 is TGTGCCTGTGACTCTGTACTGGGGGATACGAGGGTCACCGATAAACTCATCTTT.

The CDR3 coding sequence is TGTGCCTGTGACACCCTGGGGGACAACGATAAACTCATCTTT. Its protein product is CACDTLGDNDKLIF. The chain joins TRDV2 to TRDJ1; 8 bases map to TRDD3. Germline assignment: CDR1 GEAIGNYY and CDR2 EKD. The J segment lost 4 bases and the V segment lost 0 bases, leaving 3 bases of the junction unmatched. The CDR3 length is 14 residues.

The V gene is TRDV2, the J gene TRDJ1; 11 bases are a match to TRDD3. Trimming removed 2 bases from V and 0 bases from J; junction bases left unmatched: 10. This CDR3 spans 18 amino acids. The germline CDR1 and CDR2 sequences are GEAIGNYY and EKD. The CDR3, as DNA: TGTGCCTGTGACAAACTTCTGGGGGATACCTTCAACACCGATAAACTCATCTTT. Its translation is CACDKLLGDTFNTDKLIF.